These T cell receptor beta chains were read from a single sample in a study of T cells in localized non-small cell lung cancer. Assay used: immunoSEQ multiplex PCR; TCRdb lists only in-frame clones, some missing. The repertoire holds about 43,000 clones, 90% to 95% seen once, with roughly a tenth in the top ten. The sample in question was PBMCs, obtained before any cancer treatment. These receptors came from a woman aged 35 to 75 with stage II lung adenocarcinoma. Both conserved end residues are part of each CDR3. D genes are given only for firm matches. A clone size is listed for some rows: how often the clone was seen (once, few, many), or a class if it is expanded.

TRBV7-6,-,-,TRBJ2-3,TGTGCCAGCAGCGACCTGGCGGATACGCAGTATTTT,CASSDLADTQYF
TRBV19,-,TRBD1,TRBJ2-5,TGTGCCAGTAGTAATGGACAGGGGTCCTCTCTGGAGACCCAGTACTTC,CASSNGQGSSLETQYF
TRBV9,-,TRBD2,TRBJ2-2,TGTGCCAGCAGCCCAGGACTAGCGGAGAACACCGGGGAGCTGTTTTTT,CASSPGLAENTGELFF
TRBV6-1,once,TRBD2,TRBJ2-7,TGTGCCAGCAGTGCCAGACTAGCGGGCTACGAGCAGTACTTC,CASSARLAGYEQYF
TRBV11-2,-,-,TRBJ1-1,TGTGCCAGCAGCTCAAGCAGGAACACTGAAGCTTTCTTT,CASSSSRNTEAFF
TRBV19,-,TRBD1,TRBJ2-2,TGTGCCAGTAGTTGGCAGGGGGACACCGGGGAGCTGTTTTTT,CASSWQGDTGELFF
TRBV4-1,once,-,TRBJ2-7,TGCGCCAGCAGCCAAGATCAGGGGTCGGGTGAGCAGTACTTC,CASSQDQGSGEQYF
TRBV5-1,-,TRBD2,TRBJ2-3,TGCGCCAGCAGCGACACCGGACTAGCGGGCACAGATACGCAGTATTTT,CASSDTGLAGTDTQYF
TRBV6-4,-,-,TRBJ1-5,TGTGCCAGCAGTGACTCGCTACAGTCGTTAGCCCAGCCCCAGCATTTT,CASSDSLQSLAQPQHF
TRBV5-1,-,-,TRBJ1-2,TGCGCCAGCAGCTTGGGGACCGCGCGAGGCTACACCTTC,CASSLGTARGYTF
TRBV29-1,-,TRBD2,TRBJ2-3,TGCAGCGTTGGCCGGGCGGGAGCTGGTACGCAGTATTTT,CSVGRAGAGTQYF
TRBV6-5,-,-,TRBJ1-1,TGTGCCAGCAAACCACTGAGCGGGACTCAGGGTCGGGCTTTCTTT,CASKPLSGTQGRAFF
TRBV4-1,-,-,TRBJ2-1,TGCGCCAGCAGCCAAGTGGGGGAGTGGGGCGAGCAGTTCTTC,CASSQVGEWGEQFF
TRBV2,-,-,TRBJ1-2,TGTGCCAGCCTGTCGAGGGGAGGGGGGTATGGCTACACCTTC,CASLSRGGGYGYTF
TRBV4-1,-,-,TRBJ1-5,TGCGCCAGCAGCCAAGAGGGACTGAAAGGTCAGCCCCAGCATTTT,CASSQEGLKGQPQHF
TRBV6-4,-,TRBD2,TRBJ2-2,TGTGCCAGCAGTGCTGAACTAGCGGGAGTCGGAACCGGGGAGCTGTTTTTT,CASSAELAGVGTGELFF
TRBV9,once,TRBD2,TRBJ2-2,TGTGCCAGCAGCGCACTAGCGGGAGGCCGCACCGGGGAGCTGTTTTTT,CASSALAGGRTGELFF
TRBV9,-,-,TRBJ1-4,TGTGCCAGCAGCGTAGATGGGCAGGGTAATGAAAAACTGTTTTTT,CASSVDGQGNEKLFF
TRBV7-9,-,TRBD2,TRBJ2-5,TGTGCCAGCAGCTTATATTCGGGAGGGAAGCAAGAGACCCAGTACTTC,CASSLYSGGKQETQYF
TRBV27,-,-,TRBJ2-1,TGTGCCAGCAGTTTATCCACAGTGTTATCTAATGAGCAGTTCTTC,CASSLSTVLSNEQFF
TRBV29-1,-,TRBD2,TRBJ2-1,TGCAGCGTTGGACTAGCGGGAGCCGGTGAGCAGTTCTTC,CSVGLAGAGEQFF
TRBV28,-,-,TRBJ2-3,TGTGCCAGCAGTTTCGCGGACGGATACACAGATACGCAGTATTTT,CASSFADGYTDTQYF
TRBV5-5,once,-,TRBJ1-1,TGTGCCAGCAGTTTACAGGGCAGAGAACAGACTGAAGCTTTCTTT,CASSLQGREQTEAFF
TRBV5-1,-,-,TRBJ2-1,TGCGCCAGCAGATCGGCGCTGTCCTACAATGAGCAGTTCTTC,CASRSALSYNEQFF
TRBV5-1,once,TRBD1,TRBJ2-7,TGCGCCAGCAGCATCGAACAGGGGGCCGTTCCCCACGAGCAGTACTTC,CASSIEQGAVPHEQYF
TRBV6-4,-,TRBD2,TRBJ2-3,TGTGCCAGCAGTGACCCTAGCGGGACTGCGGCAGATACGCAGTATTTT,CASSDPSGTAADTQYF
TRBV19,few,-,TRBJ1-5,TGTGCCAGTATCCCCTCTGCAGTATATAGCAATCAGCCCCAGCATTTT,CASIPSAVYSNQPQHF
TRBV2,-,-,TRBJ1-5,TGTGCCAGCAGCCAGATAACCCCCAATCAGCCCCAGCATTTT,CASSQITPNQPQHF
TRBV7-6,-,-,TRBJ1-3,TGTGCCAGCAGTCCCCTTGGACATTACTCTGGAAACACCATATATTTT,CASSPLGHYSGNTIYF
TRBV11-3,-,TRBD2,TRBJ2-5,TGTGCCAGCAGCTCCGGACTAGCAGGAGAGACCCAGTACTTC,CASSSGLAGETQYF
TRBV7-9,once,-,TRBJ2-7,TGTGCCCTTGGGCGGGACTCCTACGAGCAGTACTTC,CALGRDSYEQYF
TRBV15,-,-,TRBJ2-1,TGTGCCACCAGCAGAGATCGGGGTAGGAACAGTAGGAAGAGGCACAATGAGCAGTTCTTC,CATSRDRGRNSRKRHNEQFF
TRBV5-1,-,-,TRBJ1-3,TGCGCCAGCAGCTCCCGGTCGGGGGGCTCTGGAAACACCATATATTTT,CASSSRSGGSGNTIYF
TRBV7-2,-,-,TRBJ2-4,TGTGCCAGCAGCCCCGCAGGAACCCTAGCCAAAAACATTCAGTACTTC,CASSPAGTLAKNIQYF
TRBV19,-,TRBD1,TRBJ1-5,TGTGCCAGTAAGTCCGGGACAGGGGGCCGACGGAGCAATCAGCCCCAGCATTTT,CASKSGTGGRRSNQPQHF
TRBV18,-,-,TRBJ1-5,TGTGCCAGCTCACCCGGAGGGGGCAATCAGCCCCAGCATTTT,CASSPGGGNQPQHF
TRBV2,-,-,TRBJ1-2,TGTGCCAGCAGTGAAGGAATGGTAGGGACTAACTATGGCTACACCTTC,CASSEGMVGTNYGYTF
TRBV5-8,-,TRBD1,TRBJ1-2,TGTGCCAGCAGCCCGGGGACAGGGGTGGCCTATGGCTACACCTTC,CASSPGTGVAYGYTF
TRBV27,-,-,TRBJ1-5,TGTGCCAGCAGTTTGTTCTCCGTACAGGGATCTTATAGCAATCAGCCCCAGCATTTT,CASSLFSVQGSYSNQPQHF
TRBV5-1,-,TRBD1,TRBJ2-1,TGCGCCAGCAGTTCGGACAGGGGAAACTACAATGAGCAGTTCTTC,CASSSDRGNYNEQFF
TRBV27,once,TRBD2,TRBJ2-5,TGTGCCAGCAGTTTAAACGGGGGGGCGTGGGAGACCCAGTACTTC,CASSLNGGAWETQYF
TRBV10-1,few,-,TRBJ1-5,TGCGCCAGCAGTGGGAACGCCGAGCCCCAGCATTTT,CASSGNAEPQHF